The following is a T cell receptor (beta chain) sequence with its context. This record belongs to a study of monozygotic twins with cystic fibrosis. Sequencing was performed with immunoSEQ multiplex PCR; in TCRdb, only in-frame clones are kept and a portion is missing. The sample lists around 26,000 clones, around 96% seen once, with about 2.9% in the top ten. V was clipped by 4 bases and J by 2 bases, with 12 bases between them. Per the germline V gene, CDR1 is SGHRS and CDR2 is YFSETQ. This CDR3 has 14 amino acids. The receptor was derived from a girl aged 2 to 10 with cystic fibrosis. Source material: blood. The chain uses TRBV5-1 and TRBJ2-5; weak D call: TRBD2 (5 bases). For the CDR3, the DNA is TGCGCCAGCAGCCCCCTCGGGAATCAAGAGACCCAGTACTTC. It codes for CASSPLGNQETQYF.